The T cell receptor beta chain described here comes from a study of T cell repertoires in cytomegalovirus infection. Study overall: Shared public TCR beta signatures pointed to both CMV infection and a matching HLA type. Study-wide results and limits: What dominated the ex vivo response were HLA-C-restricted CMV-specific TCR beta clonotypes.

Germline loops: CDR1 LNHDA, CDR2 SQIVND (reference sequence). The J segment lost 3 bases and the V segment lost 9 bases, leaving 10 bases of the junction unmatched. The CDR3 spans 15 residues. TCRdb ran MiXCR on the reads and lists one entry per CDR3 protein. The sample lists about 830,000 distinct CDR3 sequences, 30% to 35% seen once, with 9.5% to 15% in the top ten. This clonotype was seen a handful of times. Antigen specificity is unknown. The sequence was obtained from a human donor in good health (CMV status not recorded). Some clones in this sample may be carry-over from other donors' samples. The starting material was cultured CD8+ T cells from PBMCs, obtained from culture after CMV antigen stimulation. V is TRBV19 and J is TRBJ2-3; 9 bases align to TRBD2. CDR3: CASTQGGGATDTQYF. The CDR3 DNA reads TGTGCCAGCACCCAAGGCGGGGGGGCGACAGATACGCAGTATTTT.